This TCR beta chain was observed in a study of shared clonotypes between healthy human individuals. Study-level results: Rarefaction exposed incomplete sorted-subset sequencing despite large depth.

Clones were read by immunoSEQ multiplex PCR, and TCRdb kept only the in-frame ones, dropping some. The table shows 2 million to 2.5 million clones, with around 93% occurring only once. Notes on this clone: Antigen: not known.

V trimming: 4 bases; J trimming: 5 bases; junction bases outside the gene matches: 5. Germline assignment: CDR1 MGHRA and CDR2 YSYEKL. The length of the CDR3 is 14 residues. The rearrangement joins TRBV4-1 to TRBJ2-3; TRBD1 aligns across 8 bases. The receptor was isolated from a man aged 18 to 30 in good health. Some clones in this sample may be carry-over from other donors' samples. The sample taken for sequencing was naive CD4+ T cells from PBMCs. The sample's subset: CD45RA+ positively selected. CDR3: CASSPGQGKDTQYF. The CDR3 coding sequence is TGCGCCAGCAGCCCAGGACAGGGAAAAGATACGCAGTATTTT.